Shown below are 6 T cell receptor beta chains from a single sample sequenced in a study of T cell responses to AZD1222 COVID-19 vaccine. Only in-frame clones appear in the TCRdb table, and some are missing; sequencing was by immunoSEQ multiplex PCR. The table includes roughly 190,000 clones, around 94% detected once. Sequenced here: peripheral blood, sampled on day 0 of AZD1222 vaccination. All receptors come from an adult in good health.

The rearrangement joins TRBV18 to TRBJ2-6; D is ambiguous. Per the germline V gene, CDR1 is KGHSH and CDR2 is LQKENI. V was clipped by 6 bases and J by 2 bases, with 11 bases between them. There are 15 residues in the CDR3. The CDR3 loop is CASSLTATGANVLTF. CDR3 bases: TGTGCCAGCTCTCTTACAGCAACTGGGGCCAACGTCCTGACTTTC.

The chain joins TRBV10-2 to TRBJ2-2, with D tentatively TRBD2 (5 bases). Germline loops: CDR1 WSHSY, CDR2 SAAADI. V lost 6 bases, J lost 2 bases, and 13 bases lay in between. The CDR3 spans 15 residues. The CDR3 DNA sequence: TGCGCCAGCAGCGAGAGAGCGGACAACACCGGGGAGCTGTTTTTT. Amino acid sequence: CASSERADNTGELFF.

The CDR3: CASSPPTGSAEKLFF. CDR3 coding DNA: TGTGCCAGCTCACCACCGACAGGGTCGGCTGAAAAACTGTTTTTT. V and J are TRBV18 and TRBJ1-4, with 7 nucleotides matching TRBD1. J was trimmed by 7 bases and V by 0 bases; bases with no gene match: 5. Germline V CDR1 and CDR2: KGHSH, LQKENI. The CDR3 runs 15 residues.

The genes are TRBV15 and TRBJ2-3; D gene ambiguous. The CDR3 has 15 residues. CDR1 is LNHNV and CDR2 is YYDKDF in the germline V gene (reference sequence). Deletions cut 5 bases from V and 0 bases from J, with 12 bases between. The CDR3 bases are TGTGCCACCAGCGTGGGGTTTTTGAGCACAGATACGCAGTATTTT. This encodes CATSVGFLSTDTQYF.

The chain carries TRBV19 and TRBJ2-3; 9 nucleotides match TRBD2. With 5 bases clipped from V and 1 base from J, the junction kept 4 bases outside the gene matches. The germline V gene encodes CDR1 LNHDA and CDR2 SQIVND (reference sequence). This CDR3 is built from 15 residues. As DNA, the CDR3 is TGTGCCAGTAGTCAATTAGCGGGGGGCACAGATACGCAGTATTTT. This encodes CASSQLAGGTDTQYF.

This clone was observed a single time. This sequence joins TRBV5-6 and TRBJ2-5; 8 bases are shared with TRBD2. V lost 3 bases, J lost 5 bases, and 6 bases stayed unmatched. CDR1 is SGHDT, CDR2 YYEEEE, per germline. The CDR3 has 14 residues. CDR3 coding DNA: TGTGCCAGCAGCTCGGGGACTAGTGGGGAGACCCAGTACTTC. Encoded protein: CASSSGTSGETQYF.